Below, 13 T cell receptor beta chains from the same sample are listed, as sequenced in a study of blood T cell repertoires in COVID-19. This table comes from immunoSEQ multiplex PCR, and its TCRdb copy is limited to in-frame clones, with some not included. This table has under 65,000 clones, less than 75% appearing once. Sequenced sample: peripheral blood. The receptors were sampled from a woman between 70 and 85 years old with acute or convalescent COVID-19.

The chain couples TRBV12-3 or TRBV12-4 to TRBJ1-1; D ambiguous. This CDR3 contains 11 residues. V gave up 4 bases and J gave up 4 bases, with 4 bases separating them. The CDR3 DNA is TGTGCCAGCAGTTCGTCCACTGAAGCTTTCTTT. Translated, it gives CASSSSTEAFF.

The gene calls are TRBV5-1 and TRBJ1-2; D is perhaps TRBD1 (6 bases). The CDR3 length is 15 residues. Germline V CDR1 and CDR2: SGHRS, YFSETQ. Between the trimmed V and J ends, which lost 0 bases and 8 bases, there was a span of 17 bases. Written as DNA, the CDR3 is TGCGCCAGCAGCTTGGGGACAGCCCAGATCAAGGGCTACACCTTC. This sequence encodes CASSLGTAQIKGYTF.

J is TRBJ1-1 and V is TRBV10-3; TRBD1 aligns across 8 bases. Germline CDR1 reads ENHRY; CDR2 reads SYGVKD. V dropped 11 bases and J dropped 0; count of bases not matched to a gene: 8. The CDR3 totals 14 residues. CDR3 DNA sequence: TGTGCCTCTAAGACAGGGGCGTTGAACACTGAAGCTTTCTTT. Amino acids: CASKTGALNTEAFF.

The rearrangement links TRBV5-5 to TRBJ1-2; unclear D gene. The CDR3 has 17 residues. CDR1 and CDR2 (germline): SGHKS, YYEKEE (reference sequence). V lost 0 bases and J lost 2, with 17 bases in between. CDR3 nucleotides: TGTGCCAGCAGCTTGGAAGTTCGGCAGCGTATGAACTATGGCTACACCTTC. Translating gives CASSLEVRQRMNYGYTF.

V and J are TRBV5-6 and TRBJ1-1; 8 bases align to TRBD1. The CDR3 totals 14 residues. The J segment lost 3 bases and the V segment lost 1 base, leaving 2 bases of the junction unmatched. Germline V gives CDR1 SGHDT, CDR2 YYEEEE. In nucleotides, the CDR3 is TGTGCCAGCAGCTTGACAGGGGGTGACACTGAAGCTTTCTTT. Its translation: CASSLTGGDTEAFF.

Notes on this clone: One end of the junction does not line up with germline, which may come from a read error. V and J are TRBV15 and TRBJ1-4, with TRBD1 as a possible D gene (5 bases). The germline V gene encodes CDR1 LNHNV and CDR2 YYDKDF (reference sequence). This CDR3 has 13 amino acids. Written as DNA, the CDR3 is TGTGCCACCAGCAGAGACCCTGGGGGGATCTCGATTTTT. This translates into CATSRDPGGISIF.

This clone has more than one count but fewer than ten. This chain's CDR3 is CASAMSTEAFF. CDR3 in DNA: TGTGCCAGTGCGATGAGTACTGAAGCTTTCTTT. This sequence joins TRBV19 and TRBJ1-1; the D is unclear. V was trimmed by 8 bases and J by 5 bases, leaving 9 bases between them. Germline values: CDR1 LNHDA, CDR2 SQIVND (reference sequence). CDR3 length equals 11 residues.

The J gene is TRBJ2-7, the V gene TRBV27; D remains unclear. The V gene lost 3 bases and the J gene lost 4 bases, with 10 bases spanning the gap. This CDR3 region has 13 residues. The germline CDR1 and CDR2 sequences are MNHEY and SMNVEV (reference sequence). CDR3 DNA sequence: TGTGCCAGCAGTTTGCGTCAGACATACGAGCAGTACTTC. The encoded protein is CASSLRQTYEQYF.

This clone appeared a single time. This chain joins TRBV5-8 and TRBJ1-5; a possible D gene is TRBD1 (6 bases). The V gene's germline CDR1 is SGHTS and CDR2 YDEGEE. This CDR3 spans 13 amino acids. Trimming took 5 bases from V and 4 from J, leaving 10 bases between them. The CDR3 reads CASRYQGNQPQHF. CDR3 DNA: TGTGCCAGCAGGTACCAGGGGAATCAGCCCCAGCATTTT.

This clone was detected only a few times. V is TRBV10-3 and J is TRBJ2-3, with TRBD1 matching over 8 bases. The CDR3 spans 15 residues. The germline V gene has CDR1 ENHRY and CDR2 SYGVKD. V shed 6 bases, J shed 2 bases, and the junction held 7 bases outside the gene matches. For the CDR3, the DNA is TGTGCCATCAGCCCACAGGGGGACCCCACAGATACGCAGTATTTT. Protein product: CAISPQGDPTDTQYF.

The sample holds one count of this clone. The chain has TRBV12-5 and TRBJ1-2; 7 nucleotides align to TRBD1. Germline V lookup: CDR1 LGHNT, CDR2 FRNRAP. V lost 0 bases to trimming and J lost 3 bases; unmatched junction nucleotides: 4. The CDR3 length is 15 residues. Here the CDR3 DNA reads TGTGCTAGTGGTTTGGTAAGACAGGGTGACTATGGCTACACCTTC. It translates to CASGLVRQGDYGYTF.

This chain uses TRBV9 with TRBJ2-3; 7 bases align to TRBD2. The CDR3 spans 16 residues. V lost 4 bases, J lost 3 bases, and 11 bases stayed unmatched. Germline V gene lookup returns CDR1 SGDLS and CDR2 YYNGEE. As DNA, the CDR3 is TGTGCCAGCAGCTACCAGCCGGGGGGAAGGACAGATACGCAGTATTTT. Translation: CASSYQPGGRTDTQYF.

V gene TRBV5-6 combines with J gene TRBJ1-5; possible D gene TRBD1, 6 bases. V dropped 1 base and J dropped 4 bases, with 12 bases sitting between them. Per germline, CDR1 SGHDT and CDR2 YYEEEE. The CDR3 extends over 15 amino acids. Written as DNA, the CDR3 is TGTGCCAGCAGCTTGTCAGGGGCCTGGAATCAGCCCCAGCATTTT. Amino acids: CASSLSGAWNQPQHF.